The 25 T cell receptor beta chains listed next were all sequenced from one sample in a study of T cells after yellow fever vaccination (dated by TCRdb to the late 2010s). Library generation was performed with 5' RACE. Sequencing relied on an Illumina HiSeq 2500. TCRdb took the public reads, trimmed them with fastp at Q25, ran MiXCR for clone calling and kept in-frame beta chains. Rows matching on CDR3 protein sequence are summarized as one entry with the most common DNA and genes. This sample holds 70,000 or so distinct CDR3 sequences; more than 5.5% were observed only once. Of the sample, 25% to 35% is held by the ten largest clones. Taken with the paper, the label for treatment or condition translates to: live attenuated yellow fever vaccine strain. The source was CD8+ T cells sorted from PBMCs, collected around 10 days after the first yellow fever vaccination. These receptors came from a man aged 18 to 30 who received the YFV17D yellow fever vaccine.

This clonotype was detected ten times or more. J is TRBJ2-2 and V is TRBV30; D call uncertain. Germline CDR1 GTSNPN, CDR2 SVGIG (reference sequence). Trimming cost V 1 base and J 6 bases, with 12 bases left between them. The CDR3 covers 14 residues. The CDR3, as DNA: TGTGCCTGGAGTGCGGCTCCGGAGTCCGGGGAGCTGTTTTTT. Encoded protein: CAWSAAPESGELFF.

This clonotype was counted many times. The germline gene is not matched at one end of the junction; a read error may be the cause. The genes are TRBV7-9 and TRBJ2-2; D possibly matches TRBD1 or TRBD2 (6 bases each). The germline CDR1 and CDR2 sequences are SEHNR and FQNEAQ (reference sequence). CDR3 length: 17 residues. CDR3 nucleotides: TGTGCCAGCAGGTTAGGGGGGCGGCAGACGAACACCGGGGAGCTGTTTTTT. This encodes CASRLGGRQTNTGELFF.

This clonotype was seen ten or more times. The rearrangement joins TRBV7-2 to TRBJ1-1; D ambiguous. This CDR3 comprises 16 residues. V was trimmed by 2 bases and J by 6 bases, leaving 19 bases between them. CDR1 is SGHTA and CDR2 is FQGNSA in the germline V gene. The CDR3 DNA is TGTGCCAGCAGCTTAAGTCGGGGAAACCCTGGCGCTGAAGCTTTCTTT. Protein product: CASSLSRGNPGAEAFF.

This clonotype was recorded many times. The V gene is TRBV12-3 or TRBV12-4, the J gene TRBJ2-1; no clear D gene. V lost 8 bases and J lost 5, with 16 bases in between. The CDR3 consists of 14 residues. The CDR3 protein is CASRGRVCHNEQFF. The CDR3 region has the DNA TGTGCCAGCCGCGGAAGGGTCTGCCACAATGAGCAGTTCTTC.

This clonotype was recorded many times. The chain recombines TRBV29-1 with TRBJ2-7, with TRBD1 identical over 7 bases. Germline V gene sequence: CDR1 SQVTM, CDR2 ANQGSEA. The CDR3 extends over 13 amino acids. V was pared by 6 bases and J by 3 bases, with 8 bases of the junction left unmatched. The CDR3 spells CSVDRTGGYEQYF. In nucleotides, the CDR3 is TGCAGCGTCGACCGGACAGGAGGCTACGAGCAGTACTTC.

The chain joins TRBV2 to TRBJ2-3; D is uncertain. The V and J ends lost 10 bases and 0 bases respectively, with 29 bases between them. CDR1 and CDR2 (germline): SNHLY, FYNNEI. There are 19 residues in the CDR3. CDR3 nucleotide sequence: TGTGCCACCTTCCCCCCAGTGGCAGAGATACACTCTAGCACAGATACGCAGTATTTT. Translated: CATFPPVAEIHSSTDTQYF.

The chain couples TRBV10-3 to TRBJ2-5; D might be TRBD2 (6 bases). V was cut by 6 bases and J by 5 bases, with 16 bases left in between. Germline V gene data show CDR1 as ENHRY and CDR2 as SYGVKD. The CDR3 consists of 14 residues. CDR3 sequence: CAIRAPGAGETQYF. CDR3 bases: TGTGCCATCAGGGCCCCGGGAGCTGGGGAGACCCAGTACTTC.

In the case of this clonotype: A read error may explain this, as a much larger clone is one base away. The rearrangement links TRBV5-1 to TRBJ2-1, with D perhaps being TRBD1 or TRBD2 (5 bases each). Germline CDR1 reads SGHRS; CDR2 reads YFSETQ. This CDR3 has 17 amino acids. CDR3 region: CASSARGDAGSYIEQFF. The CDR3 DNA reads as TGCGCCAGCAGCGCCAGAGGGGACGCAGGCTCCTACATTGAGCAGTTCTTC.

This clonotype was seen at least ten times. V is TRBV15 and J is TRBJ1-5; perhaps TRBD1 as D (5 bases). Germline lookup yields CDR1 LNHNV and CDR2 YYDKDF (reference sequence). CDR3 size: 14 residues. V was clipped by 0 bases and J by 4 bases, with 7 bases between them. This CDR3 is CATSRDKGNQPQHF. The CDR3 DNA sequence: TGTGCCACCAGCAGAGATAAGGGGAATCAGCCCCAGCATTTT. The full variable domain, completed using reference TRBV15 and TRBJ1-5, is DAMVIQNPRYQVTQFGKPVTLSCSQTLNHNVMYWYQQKSSQAPKLLFHYYDKDFNNEADTPDNFQSRRPNTSFCFLDIRSPGLGDTAMYLCATSRDKGNQPQHFGDGTRLSIL.

This clonotype was recorded many times. The CDR3 bases are TGCGCCAGCAGCGACGGTCGACTTGGTTACAATGAGCAGTTCTTC. This sequence encodes CASSDGRLGYNEQFF. This chain connects TRBV4-1 to TRBJ2-1; D remains unclear. The CDR3 consists of 15 residues. The V end was cut by 5 bases, the J end by 4 bases, with 15 bases between. The V gene's germline CDR1 is MGHRA and CDR2 YSYEKL.

The gene calls are TRBV4-1 and TRBJ2-2; 11 positions match TRBD1. Germline V lookup: CDR1 MGHRA, CDR2 YSYEKL. This CDR3 is built from 16 residues. The V and J ends lost 2 bases and 6 bases, in that order; junction bases with no gene match: 5. CDR3 residues: CASSQQPGQGAGELFF. For the CDR3, the DNA is TGCGCCAGCAGCCAACAACCGGGACAGGGGGCCGGGGAGCTGTTTTTT.

The sample holds many counts of this clonotype. The rearrangement uses TRBV6-1 and TRBJ2-3; 8 nucleotides match TRBD2. This CDR3 region has 14 residues. The J segment lost 2 bases and the V segment lost 7 bases, leaving 5 bases of the junction unmatched. The germline CDR1 and CDR2 sequences are MNHNS and SASEGT. The CDR3 nucleotides read TGTGCCAGCACTAGCGGGCCTTACACAGATACGCAGTATTTT. As protein: CASTSGPYTDTQYF.

This sequence joins TRBV7-9 and TRBJ2-2; D not certain. The CDR3 is 13 residues long. CDR1 and CDR2 from the germline V gene are SEHNR and FQNEAQ (reference sequence). V was trimmed by 5 bases and J by 4 bases, leaving 8 bases between them. The CDR3 here is CASSPEPTGELFF. The CDR3 region has the DNA TGTGCCAGCAGCCCGGAACCCACCGGGGAGCTGTTTTTT. The whole variable domain, filled in from reference TRBV7-9 and TRBJ2-2, reads DTGVSQNPRHKITKRGQNVTFRCDPISEHNRLYWYRQTLGQGPEFLTYFQNEAQLEKSRLLSDRFSAERPKGSFSTLEIQRTEQGDSAMYLCASSPEPTGELFFGEGSRLTVL.

V gene TRBV4-1 combines with J gene TRBJ2-1, with 8 bases aligning to TRBD1. Unmatched junction bases numbered 7, after V lost 2 bases and J lost 7 bases. The CDR3 runs to 15 residues. Germline values: CDR1 MGHRA, CDR2 YSYEKL. For the CDR3, the DNA is TGCGCCAGCAGCCAACTGGACAGGGATGGGAATGAGCAGTTCTTC. Its translation is CASSQLDRDGNEQFF.

This clonotype was counted between two and nine times. V and J are TRBV11-2 and TRBJ2-7; D perhaps matches TRBD2 (5 bases). V shed 0 bases and J shed 8 bases, with 11 bases lying between them. Germline V gene data show CDR1 as SGHAT and CDR2 as FQNNGV. This CDR3 spans 13 amino acids. The CDR3 sequence: CASSLDFPGKQYF. The CDR3, as DNA: TGTGCCAGCAGCTTAGATTTTCCGGGGAAGCAGTACTTC.

Ten or more counts support this clonotype. This chain connects TRBV7-6 to TRBJ2-7, with 10 bases lining up with TRBD1. The CDR3 consists of 14 residues. Trimming took 4 bases from V and 6 from J; bases not matched to a gene: 6. CDR1 and CDR2 (germline): SGHVS, FNYEAQ. The CDR3 DNA is TGTGCCAGCAGCTCTGCCGGGACAGGGGCCGAGCAGTACTTC. Residues: CASSSAGTGAEQYF. Full variable domain (remainder filled in from reference TRBV7-6 and TRBJ2-7): GAGVSQSPRYKVTKRGQDVALRCDPISGHVSLYWYRQALGQGPEFLTYFNYEAQQDKSGLPNDRFSAERPEGSISTLTIQRTEQRDSAMYRCASSSAGTGAEQYFGPGTRLTVT.

This clonotype was counted only a few times. The chain has TRBV18 and TRBJ2-2; D call uncertain. CDR3 length equals 16 residues. Trimming cost V 2 bases and J 3 bases, with 13 bases left between them. CDR1 and CDR2 from the germline V gene are KGHSH and LQKENI. Here the CDR3 reads CASSPGRSYYTGELFF. The CDR3 bases are TGTGCCAGCTCACCAGGGCGCAGCTACTACACCGGGGAGCTGTTTTTT.

This clonotype was detected only a few times. This chain uses TRBV10-3 with TRBJ2-3; TRBD2 is a possible D gene (5 bases). The V gene lost 3 bases and the J gene lost 1 base, with 5 bases spanning the gap. The germline V gene has CDR1 ENHRY and CDR2 SYGVKD. This CDR3 is 13 amino acids long. The CDR3 nucleotides read TGTGCCATCAGTGACGGGGGCACAGATACGCAGTATTTT. The encoded protein is CAISDGGTDTQYF.

The chain joins TRBV24-1 to TRBJ2-2; D gene unclear. V was cut by 1 base and J by 8 bases, with 1 base left in between. The CDR3 runs 11 residues. Germline-derived CDR1 and CDR2 are KGHDR and SFDVKD. CDR3 loop: CATSDFGELFF. DNA for the CDR3: TGTGCCACCAGTGATTTTGGGGAGCTGTTTTTT.

The chain recombines TRBV5-4 with TRBJ2-7; D assignment may be TRBD1 or TRBD2 (5 bases each). The CDR3 has 14 amino acids. With 4 bases removed from V and 2 bases from J, the gap between germline ends came to 13 bases. Germline CDR1 and CDR2: SGHNT and YYREEE (reference sequence). In DNA form, the CDR3 reads TGTGCCAGCAGCCCGGGACCAGTAGCCTACGAGCAGTACTTC. This sequence encodes CASSPGPVAYEQYF.

This clonotype has a count of ten or more. The genes are TRBV28 and TRBJ2-7; 7 nucleotides agree with TRBD1. J lost 2 bases, V lost 4 bases, and 5 bases had no gene match. The CDR3 covers 14 residues. In germline, CDR1 is MDHEN, CDR2 SYDVKM. The CDR3 here is CASSYRGVTYEQYV. CDR3 DNA sequence: TGTGCCAGCAGTTACAGGGGAGTCACCTACGAGCAGTACGTC.

In this sample, this clonotype turned up many times. The chain couples TRBV11-2 to TRBJ2-7, with D perhaps given as TRBD1 or TRBD2 (7 bases each). The CDR3 is 13 amino acids. V lost 9 bases and J 2 bases, leaving 14 bases between the germline ends. The V gene's germline CDR1 is SGHAT and CDR2 FQNNGV. The CDR3 nucleotides are TGTGCCAGGGGAGGGACAGCCCCCTACGAGCAGTACGTC. The encoded protein is CARGGTAPYEQYV.

V usage is TRBV5-4 and J usage is TRBJ2-7; the D gene is possibly TRBD2 (5 bases). The length of the CDR3 is 14 residues. Germline-derived CDR1 and CDR2 are SGHNT and YYREEE (reference sequence). Trimming shortened V by 2 bases and J by 2 bases, and 11 bases separated the two germline ends. CDR3 sequence reads: CASSFDAGPYEQYF. In DNA, the CDR3 is TGTGCCAGCAGCTTCGACGCGGGCCCCTACGAGCAGTACTTC.

This clonotype was seen many times. V gene TRBV20-1 combines with J gene TRBJ1-2, with 8 bases aligning to TRBD1. V lost 5 bases and J lost 2; bases outside the gene matches: 4. The CDR3 totals 13 residues. Germline loops: CDR1 DFQATT, CDR2 SNEGSKA (reference sequence). CDR3 in DNA: TGCAGTGCTCCGGACAGGGCGAACTATGGCTACACCTTC. As protein: CSAPDRANYGYTF.

This clonotype showed up many times. The chain carries TRBV7-6 and TRBJ2-3; TRBD1 or TRBD2 may be the D gene (6 bases each). Germline CDR1 reads SGHVS; CDR2 reads FNYEAQ. The CDR3 runs to 15 residues. Deletions cut 1 base from V and 4 bases from J, with 12 bases between. In DNA, the CDR3 is TGTGCCAGCAGCTTAGACAGGGACTTTCCAGATACGCAGTATTTT. It translates to CASSLDRDFPDTQYF.